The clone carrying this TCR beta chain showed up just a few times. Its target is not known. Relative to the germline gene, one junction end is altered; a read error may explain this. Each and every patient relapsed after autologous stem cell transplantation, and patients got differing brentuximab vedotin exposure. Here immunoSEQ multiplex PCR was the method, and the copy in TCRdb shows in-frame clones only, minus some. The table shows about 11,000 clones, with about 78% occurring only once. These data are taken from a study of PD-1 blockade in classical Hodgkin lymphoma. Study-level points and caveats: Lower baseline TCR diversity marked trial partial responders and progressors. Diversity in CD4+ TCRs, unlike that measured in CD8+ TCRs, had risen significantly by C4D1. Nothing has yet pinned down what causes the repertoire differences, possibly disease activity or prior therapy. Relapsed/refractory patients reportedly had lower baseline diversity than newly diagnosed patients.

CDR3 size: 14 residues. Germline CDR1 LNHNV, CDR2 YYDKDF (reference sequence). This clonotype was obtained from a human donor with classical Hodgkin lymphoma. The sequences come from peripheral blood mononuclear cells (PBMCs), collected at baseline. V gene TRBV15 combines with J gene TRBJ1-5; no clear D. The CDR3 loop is CATSQAGSTQPQHF. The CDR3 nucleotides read TGTGCCACCAGTCAAGCGGGGAGCACTCAGCCCCAGCATTTT.